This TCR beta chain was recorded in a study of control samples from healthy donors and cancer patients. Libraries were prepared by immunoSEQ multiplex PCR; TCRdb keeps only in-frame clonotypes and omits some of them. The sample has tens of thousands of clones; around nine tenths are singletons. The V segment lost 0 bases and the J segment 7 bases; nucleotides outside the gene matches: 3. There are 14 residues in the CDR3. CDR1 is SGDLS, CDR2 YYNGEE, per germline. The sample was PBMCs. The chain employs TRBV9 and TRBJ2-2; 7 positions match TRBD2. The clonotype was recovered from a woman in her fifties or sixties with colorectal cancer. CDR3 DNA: TGTGCCAGCAGCGTAGAAGGGGAGGGCGGGGAGCTGTTTTTT. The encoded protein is CASSVEGEGGELFF.